This T cell receptor beta chain appears in the sequencing data of a study of molecular identifiers for immune sequencing clone quantification. This clonotype was seen repeatedly, ten times or more. CDR1 is SNHLY and CDR2 is FYNNEI in the germline V gene. The length of the CDR3 is 14 residues. V lost 3 bases, J lost 1 base, and 0 bases stayed unmatched. Each CDR3 protein is one row after TCRdb ran MiXCR on the PCR reads. The data hold approximately 320,000 distinct CDR3 sequences, with roughly a quarter observed a single time. This chain connects TRBV2 to TRBJ1-5; 7 positions match TRBD1. The sample was naive CD8+ T cells from blood, with Jurkat cell RNA spiked in. Subset defined: FACS-sorted CD8+CD4-CCR7+CD45RA+ naive T cells. This sequence was found in a human donor in good health. Some libraries in this study had Jurkat cell RNA spiked in. CDR3 in DNA: TGTGCCAGCAGTGAGACAGGGAGCAATCAGCCCCAGCATTTT. It translates to CASSETGSNQPQHF.